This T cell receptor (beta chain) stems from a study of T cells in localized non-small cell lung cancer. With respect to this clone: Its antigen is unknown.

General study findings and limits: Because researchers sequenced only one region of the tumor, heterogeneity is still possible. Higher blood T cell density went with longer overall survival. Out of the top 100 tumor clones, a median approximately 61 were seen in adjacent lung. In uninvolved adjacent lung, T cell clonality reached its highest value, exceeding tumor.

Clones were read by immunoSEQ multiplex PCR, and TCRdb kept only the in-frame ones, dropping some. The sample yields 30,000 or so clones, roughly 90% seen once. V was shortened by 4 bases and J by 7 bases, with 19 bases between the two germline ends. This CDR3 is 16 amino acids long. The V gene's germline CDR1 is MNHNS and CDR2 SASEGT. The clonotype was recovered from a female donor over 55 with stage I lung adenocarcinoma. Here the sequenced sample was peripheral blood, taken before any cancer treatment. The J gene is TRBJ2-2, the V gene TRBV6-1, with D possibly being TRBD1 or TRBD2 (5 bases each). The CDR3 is CASSGSLGVEGGELFF. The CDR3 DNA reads TGTGCCAGCAGTGGAAGCTTAGGGGTTGAGGGCGGGGAGCTGTTTTTT.